The 10 T cell receptor beta chains below were found in one sample sequenced in a study of blood T cell repertoires in COVID-19. Profiling relied on immunoSEQ multiplex PCR, and the TCRdb table lists in-frame clones only, not all of them. The table lists about 170,000 clones, over 80% of them singletons. Sample: peripheral blood. The source is an elderly woman with COVID-19, enrolled during active disease.

This rearrangement joins TRBV5-4 to TRBJ2-5; perhaps TRBD2 as D (5 bases). CDR1 is SGHNT and CDR2 is YYREEE in the germline V gene (reference sequence). The CDR3 sequence is 14 residues long. V dropped 0 bases and J dropped 4 bases, with 10 bases sitting between them. CDR3 nucleotide sequence: TGTGCCAGCAGCTTGGGGGAGCGGATAGAGACCCAGTACTTC. It encodes CASSLGERIETQYF.

The chain couples TRBV6-5 to TRBJ1-6; 9 bases are a match to TRBD1. The CDR3 has 15 residues. Per the germline V gene, CDR1 is MNHEY and CDR2 is SVGAGI. V lost 2 bases, J lost 8 bases, and 4 bases stayed unmatched. Here the CDR3 reads CASSYRTGVYSPLHF. CDR3 nucleotides: TGTGCCAGCAGTTACCGGACAGGGGTTTATTCACCCCTCCACTTT.

The V gene is TRBV18, the J gene TRBJ1-4, with D possibly TRBD1 on 6 matching bases. CDR1 is KGHSH, CDR2 LQKENI, per germline. Deletions cut 3 bases from V and 8 bases from J, with 16 bases between. The CDR3 has 15 residues. The DNA for the CDR3 is TGTGCCAGCTCACCCGATATTGGTGACAGGGAAAAACTGTTTTTT. Amino acid sequence: CASSPDIGDREKLFF.

This rearrangement joins TRBV11-2 to TRBJ2-1; TRBD1 matches at 9 bases. The CDR3 runs to 16 residues. Trimming removed 0 bases from V and 7 bases from J; junction bases left unmatched: 7. The germline CDR1 and CDR2 sequences are SGHAT and FQNNGV. Written as DNA, the CDR3 is TGTGCCAGCAGCTTAGAGATGGTGGGACAGGGAAATGAGCAGTTCTTC. Its translation: CASSLEMVGQGNEQFF.

The chain joins TRBV12-3 or TRBV12-4 to TRBJ1-2; TRBD1 matches at 7 bases. The CDR3 is 13 residues long. J gave up 8 bases and V 3 bases, and 6 bases lay outside the gene matches. The CDR3 here is CASSLPGGGGYTF. DNA of the CDR3: TGTGCCAGCAGTTTGCCAGGGGGTGGCGGCTACACCTTC.

The chain carries TRBV12-3 or TRBV12-4 and TRBJ1-3; D uncertain. Trimming shortened V by 0 bases and J by 4 bases, and 4 bases separated the two germline ends. CDR3 length: 13 amino acids. CDR3 protein: CASSLAMGNTIYF. In nucleotides, the CDR3 is TGTGCCAGCAGTTTAGCCATGGGAAACACCATATATTTT.

The chain uses TRBV28 and TRBJ2-2; maybe TRBD1 (5 bases). Germline loops: CDR1 MDHEN, CDR2 SYDVKM. The CDR3 length is 16 residues. Trimming left V 5 bases short and J 2 bases short, with 15 bases between. The CDR3 DNA sequence: TGTGCCAGCAGTAGTAAAAAGGGGTCCAACACCGGGGAGCTGTTTTTT. Its translation: CASSSKKGSNTGELFF.

This chain links TRBV9 with TRBJ1-2; D possibly corresponds to TRBD1 (5 bases). CDR3 length: 13 residues. Trimming pared 3 bases from V and 4 bases from J, leaving 10 bases between. Germline CDR1 reads SGDLS; CDR2 reads YYNGEE. The chain's CDR3 is CASSAPGGYGYTF. DNA of the CDR3: TGTGCCAGCAGCGCCCCGGGGGGCTATGGCTACACCTTC.

The V call is TRBV19, the J call TRBJ2-5; D is ambiguous. Germline CDR1 is LNHDA and CDR2 is SQIVND (reference sequence). The CDR3 runs 12 residues. Trimming cost V 4 bases and J 4 bases, with 7 bases left between them. As DNA, the CDR3 is TGTGCCAGTAGTAGGGCAGGAGAGACCCAGTACTTC. Translation: CASSRAGETQYF. Together with reference TRBV19 and TRBJ2-5, the CDR3 gives the full variable domain: DGGITQSPKYLFRKEGQNVTLSCEQNLNHDAMYWYRQDPGQGLRLIYYSQIVNDFQKGDIAEGYSVSREKKESFPLTVTSAQKNPTAFYLCASSRAGETQYFGPGTRLLVL.

V usage is TRBV2 and J usage is TRBJ1-2; D remains ambiguous. Trimming stripped 1 base from V and 14 bases from J, with 14 bases between. The CDR3 extends over 12 amino acids. CDR1 is SNHLY and CDR2 is FYNNEI in the germline V gene. For the CDR3, the DNA is TGTGCCAGCAGTGAAGGAGGTTGGGTTTTTACCTTC. Its translation: CASSEGGWVFTF. Variable domain in full (rest from reference TRBV2 and TRBJ1-2): EPEVTQTPSHQVTQMGQEVILRCVPISNHLYFYWYRQILGQKVEFLVSFYNNEISEKSEIFDDQFSVERPDGSNFTLKIRSTKLEDSAMYFCASSEGGWVFTFGSGTRLTVV.